The T cell receptor (beta chain) under discussion was sequenced for a study of blood T cells in healthy people across ages (dated by TCRdb to 2013 to 2016). Turning to the overall study: In model experiments, template switching captured roughly one uniquely barcoded TCR beta cDNA molecule for every two T cells. Age-related changes in TCR beta repertoire diversity were measured in the study by deep sequencing normalized with unique cDNA molecular identifiers. Donors were grouped into four age groups: young (average 16 years), middle-aged (less than 40), aged (approximately 58) and long-lived (about 89). To avoid experimental bias, donors of different ages were distributed randomly across sequencing lanes. For two donors (one aged 18 to 30 and one aged 80 or older), the study analyzed two additional independent replicas of 1 million unique cDNA reads from the same blood draw. On the study overall, not on this receptor specifically: Estimates of total diversity from one million sequenced T cells were regarded as lower bounds and underestimates. Bulk unsorted PBMC profiling prevented conclusive comparison of naive and antigen-experienced compartments. Observed TCR beta diversity per million T cells fell roughly linearly with age, and a significant reduction was already apparent by age roughly 41. The percentage of naive T cells measured by flow cytometry correlated strongly with observed TCR beta diversity. Donor CMV infection status was unknown, potentially confounding age-related changes in expanded clonotypes. The long-lived group showed more naive CD4+ T cells, fewer expanded clones and increased TCR diversity than the aged group, suggesting age selection.

For this clonotype: No cognate antigen has been identified for it. No base-level quality is on record; no much larger clone is a single base apart.

Libraries came from 5' RACE. The instrument was an Illumina HiSeq 2500. A second PCR of about 6 to 12 cycles was run with a J-beta primer mix and a sample-barcoded 5' primer. Each TCR beta cDNA molecule received a unique molecular identifier from a template-switch 5' adaptor carrying 12 random nucleotides. At least 2.5 million CDR3-containing paired-end reads were obtained from each sample. All of the RNA was converted into first-strand cDNA using the Mint cDNA synthesis kit, with a TRBC-specific oligonucleotide serving as the primer. All cDNA was treated with uracil-DNA glycosylase and then went through a first 18-cycle PCR with the universal primers M1SS and BC2_uni_R. Under the source paper's analysis protocol: For normalization, 1 million high-quality reads were randomly selected from each sample, with every read carrying a distinct molecular identifier. Reads with shared molecular identifiers were discarded instead of being binned into consensus sequences. CDR3 identification, clonotype clustering and error correction used MiTCR with a Q25 quality threshold and the strictest error-elimination algorithm. Lower-bound total TCR beta diversity was estimated with a nonparametric unseen species model using Euler transformation. TCRdb redid the processing of the public reads, applying fastp at Q25 and MiXCR, and retained in-frame beta chains. Duplicate CDR3 protein sequences are folded into a single record with the most common DNA and genes. These V and J calls rely on TCRdb rather than the paper's analysis. The sample profile shows 2 million or so distinct CDR3 sequences; 49% of them were found once. About 2.1% of the sample is in the top ten clones.

Trimming takes 6 bases from V and 5 bases from J, and the germline ends sit 20 bases apart. The CDR3 starts with the cysteine, ends with the phenylalanine, and has 16 residues. Kept here is only the CDR3 DNA, which spans 48 bases and is read in frame from base 1. CDR1 and CDR2 are drawn from the germline V gene: LGHNA, YNFKEQ. The donors were some 36 Caucasian individuals from Russia, aged 6 to 90 years, who were systemically healthy. Roughly 10 milliliters of peripheral blood were collected from each donor into EDTA-treated Vacutainer tubes. Ficoll-Paque density-gradient centrifugation was used to isolate PBMCs, with at least 7 million obtained per sample. Trizol reagent was used to extract total RNA from PBMCs, with at least 6 micrograms per sample. Naive CD45RAhigh/CD27high T cell percentages were measured by flow cytometry on a PBMC aliquot from every donor.

The sequence derives from a woman aged 35 to 49 in good health. The chain couples TRBV4-2 to TRBJ2-1; the D region possibly corresponds to TRBD1 (6 bases align). Sequenced: blood. The CDR3 region reads CASSLFLGQGNNEQFF. The sequenced DNA is TGTGCCAGCAGTCTCTTTCTGGGTCAGGGGAACAATGAGCAGTTCTTC.